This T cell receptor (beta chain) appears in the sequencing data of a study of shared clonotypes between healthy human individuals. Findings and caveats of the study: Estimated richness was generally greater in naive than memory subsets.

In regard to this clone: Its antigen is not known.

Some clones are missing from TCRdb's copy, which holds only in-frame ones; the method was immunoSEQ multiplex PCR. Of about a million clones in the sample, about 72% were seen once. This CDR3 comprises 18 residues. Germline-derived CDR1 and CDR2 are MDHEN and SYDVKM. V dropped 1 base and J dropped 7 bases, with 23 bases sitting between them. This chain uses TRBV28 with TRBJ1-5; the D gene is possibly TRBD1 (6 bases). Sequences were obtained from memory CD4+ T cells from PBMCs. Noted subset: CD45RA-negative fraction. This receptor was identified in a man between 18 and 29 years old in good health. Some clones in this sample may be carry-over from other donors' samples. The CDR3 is CASSLLVLVTGSKQPQHF. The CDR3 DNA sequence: TGTGCCAGCAGTTTATTGGTCCTAGTAACAGGGTCTAAGCAGCCCCAGCATTTT.